This is a list of T cell receptor beta chains from one sample in a study of blood T cell repertoires in COVID-19. Sequencing was performed with immunoSEQ multiplex PCR; in TCRdb, only in-frame clones are kept and a portion is missing. The data hold about 97,000 clones, with roughly 84% observed a single time. Sequenced input: peripheral blood. The source is a human donor in a cohort sampled during active COVID-19. Each CDR3 is given with its conserved first and last residue. A D gene is named only where the DNA matches it firmly. Clone sizes are given selectively: once, few, many, or a class where the clone is expanded.

V,J,D,size,CDR3,DNA
TRBV3-1/TRBV3-2,TRBJ1-2,-,-,CASSPTLRFEEVKGYGYTF,TGTGCCAGCAGCCCCACTCTTCGTTTTGAGGAGGTGAAGGGCTATGGCTACACCTTC
TRBV7-9,TRBJ2-5,-,-,CASSRSGAQETQYF,TGTGCCAGCAGCCGTAGCGGAGCTCAAGAGACCCAGTACTTC
TRBV2,TRBJ2-7,-,once,CASSVAGTYEQYF,TGTGCCAGCAGTGTCGCAGGAACCTACGAGCAGTACTTC
TRBV5-6,TRBJ1-6,TRBD1,few,CASSFAMTGASSPLHF,TGTGCCAGCAGCTTTGCGATGACAGGGGCTAGTTCACCCCTCCACTTT
TRBV5-1,TRBJ1-3,-,-,CASSLGTVGNTIYF,TGCGCCAGCAGCTTGGGGACAGTTGGAAACACCATATATTTT
TRBV5-1,TRBJ1-6,-,-,CASSGAAPNSPLHF,TGCGCCAGCAGCGGGGCGGCGCCAAATTCACCCCTCCACTTT
TRBV6-1,TRBJ1-2,-,few,CASSEIPGAPEGYTF,TGTGCCAGCAGTGAAATTCCGGGAGCTCCCGAGGGCTACACCTTC
TRBV7-2,TRBJ2-2,TRBD1,-,CASSLQGQLTGELFF,TGTGCCAGCAGCTTACAGGGACAGCTCACCGGGGAGCTGTTTTTT
TRBV28,TRBJ2-5,TRBD1,-,CASSIGGQQETQYF,TGTGCCAGCAGCATAGGGGGACAGCAAGAGACCCAGTACTTC
TRBV3-1/TRBV3-2,TRBJ2-5,-,-,CASSQESRRETQYF,TGTGCCAGCAGCCAAGAAAGCAGGCGAGAGACCCAGTACTTC
TRBV7-2,TRBJ2-4,TRBD2,once,CASSRGRGPGNIQYF,TGTGCCAGCAGCCGTGGGAGGGGCCCCGGTAACATTCAGTACTTC
TRBV7-2,TRBJ2-2,-,-,CASSLDSWQYTGELFF,TGTGCCAGCAGCTTAGATTCGTGGCAATACACCGGGGAGCTGTTTTTT
TRBV3-1/TRBV3-2,TRBJ1-2,-,-,CASSQGGGLYGYTF,TGTGCCAGCAGCCAAGGGGGGGGCCTCTATGGCTACACCTTC
TRBV5-1,TRBJ1-2,TRBD1,-,CASSLMDRGLNYGYTF,TGCGCCAGCAGCTTAATGGACAGGGGGCTTAACTATGGCTACACCTTC
TRBV2,TRBJ2-1,TRBD2,-,CASRTSGRNEQFF,TGTGCCAGCCGGACTAGCGGTAGGAATGAGCAGTTCTTC
TRBV4-1,TRBJ2-1,TRBD2,-,CASSQDLAGGYNEQFF,TGCGCCAGCAGCCAAGATCTAGCGGGGGGGTACAATGAGCAGTTCTTC
TRBV5-1,TRBJ1-2,TRBD1,-,CASSYGQGRANYGYTF,TGCGCCAGCAGCTATGGACAGGGAAGGGCTAACTATGGCTACACCTTC
TRBV6-2/TRBV6-3,TRBJ1-5,TRBD1,once,CASSGQGGNQPQHF,TGTGCCAGCAGTGGACAGGGGGGCAATCAGCCCCAGCATTTT
TRBV21-1,TRBJ1-5,-,once,CASSKPLRGENSNQPQHF,TGTGCCAGCAGCAAACCCCTCAGGGGCGAGAATAGCAATCAGCCCCAGCATTTT
TRBV3-1/TRBV3-2,TRBJ2-7,TRBD2,-,CASSQGFSGGISYEQYF,TGTGCCAGCAGCCAAGGGTTTAGCGGGGGAATCTCCTACGAGCAGTACTTC
TRBV12-3/TRBV12-4,TRBJ2-3,-,-,CASSSFTDTQYF,TGTGCCAGCAGTTCGTTCACAGATACGCAGTATTTT
TRBV7-9,TRBJ1-6,-,-,CASSSPVAGGDSPLHF,TGTGCCAGCAGCTCCCCTGTAGCCGGGGGAGATTCACCCCTCCACTTT
TRBV27,TRBJ1-2,-,-,CASSPLEGTGEYGYTF,TGTGCCAGCAGCCCCCTGGAGGGCACGGGAGAATATGGCTACACCTTC